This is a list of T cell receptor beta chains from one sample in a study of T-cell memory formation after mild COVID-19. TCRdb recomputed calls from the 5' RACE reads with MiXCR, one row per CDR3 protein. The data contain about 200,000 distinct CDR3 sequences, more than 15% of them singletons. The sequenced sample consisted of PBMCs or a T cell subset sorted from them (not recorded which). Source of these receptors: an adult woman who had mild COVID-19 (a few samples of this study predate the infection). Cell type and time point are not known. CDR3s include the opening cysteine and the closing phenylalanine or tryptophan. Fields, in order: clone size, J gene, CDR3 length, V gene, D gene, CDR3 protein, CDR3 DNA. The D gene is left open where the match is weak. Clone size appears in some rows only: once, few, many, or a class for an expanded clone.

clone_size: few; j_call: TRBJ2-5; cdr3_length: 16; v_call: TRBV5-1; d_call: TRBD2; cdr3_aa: CASSLGGAGARETQYF; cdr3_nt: TGCGCCAGCAGCTTGGGAGGAGCGGGGGCTAGAGAGACCCAGTACTTC
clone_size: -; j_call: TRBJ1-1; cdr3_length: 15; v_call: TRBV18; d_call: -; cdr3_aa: CASSPRQGMNTEAFF; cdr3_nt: TGTGCCAGCTCACCACGTCAGGGCATGAACACTGAAGCTTTCTTT
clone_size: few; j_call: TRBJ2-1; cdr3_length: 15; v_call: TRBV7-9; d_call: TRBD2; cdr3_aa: CASSEGLAGENEQFF; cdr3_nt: TGTGCCAGCAGCGAGGGACTAGCGGGAGAGAATGAGCAGTTCTTC
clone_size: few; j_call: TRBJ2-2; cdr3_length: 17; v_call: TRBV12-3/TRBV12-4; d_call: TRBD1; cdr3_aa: CASSRTRDRGLAGELFF; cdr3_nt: TGTGCCAGCAGTCGAACCCGGGACAGGGGGCTAGCCGGGGAGCTGTTTTTT
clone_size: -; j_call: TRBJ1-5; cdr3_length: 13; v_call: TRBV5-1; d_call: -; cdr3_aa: CASSGDGNQPQHF; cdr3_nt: TGCGCCAGCAGCGGTGACGGAAATCAGCCCCAGCATTTT
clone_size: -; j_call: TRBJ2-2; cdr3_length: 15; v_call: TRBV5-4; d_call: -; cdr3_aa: CASSPVGANTGELFF; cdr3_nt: TGTGCCAGCAGCCCGGTAGGAGCTAACACCGGGGAGCTGTTTTTT
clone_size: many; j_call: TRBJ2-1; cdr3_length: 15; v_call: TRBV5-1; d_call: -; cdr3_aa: CASSLGVGRDPKQFF; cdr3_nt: TGCGCCAGCAGCTTGGGGGTGGGACGGGACCCCAAGCAGTTCTTC
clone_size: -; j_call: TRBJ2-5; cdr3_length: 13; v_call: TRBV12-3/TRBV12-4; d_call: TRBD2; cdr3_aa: CASRTSGGWAQYF; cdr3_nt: TGTGCCAGCAGAACTAGCGGCGGTTGGGCCCAGTACTTC
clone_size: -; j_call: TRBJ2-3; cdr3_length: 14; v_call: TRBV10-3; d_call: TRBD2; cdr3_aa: CAISELAGGDTQYF; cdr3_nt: TGTGCCATCAGTGAACTAGCGGGAGGAGATACGCAGTATTTT
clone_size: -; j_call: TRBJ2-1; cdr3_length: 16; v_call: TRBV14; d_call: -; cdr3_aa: CASTPGDWRLVNEQFF; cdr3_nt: TGTGCCAGCACCCCAGGGGATTGGCGGTTAGTCAATGAGCAGTTCTTC
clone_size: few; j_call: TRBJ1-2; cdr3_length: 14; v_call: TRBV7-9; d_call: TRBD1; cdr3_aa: CASSLAGGSYGYTF; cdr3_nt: TGTGCCAGCAGCTTGGCAGGGGGGAGCTATGGCTACACCTTC
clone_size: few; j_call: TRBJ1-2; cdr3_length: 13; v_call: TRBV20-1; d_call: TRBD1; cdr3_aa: CSAAQGLAGGYTF; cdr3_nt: TGCAGTGCTGCACAGGGGCTCGCCGGTGGCTACACCTTC
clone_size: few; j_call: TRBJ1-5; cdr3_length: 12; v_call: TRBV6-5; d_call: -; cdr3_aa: CAGADSNQPQHF; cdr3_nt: TGTGCCGGGGCGGATAGCAATCAGCCCCAGCATTTT
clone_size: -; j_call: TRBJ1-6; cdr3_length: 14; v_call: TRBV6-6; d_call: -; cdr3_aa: CASKTQGYNSPLHF; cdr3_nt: TGTGCCAGCAAGACACAGGGTTATAATTCACCCCTCCACTTT
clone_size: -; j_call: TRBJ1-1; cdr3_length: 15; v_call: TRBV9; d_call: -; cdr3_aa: CASSARTDMNTEAFF; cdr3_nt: TGTGCCAGCAGCGCGAGGACAGACATGAACACTGAAGCTTTCTTT
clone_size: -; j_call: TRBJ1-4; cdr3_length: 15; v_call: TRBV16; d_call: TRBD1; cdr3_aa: CASSQFGTGSEKLFF; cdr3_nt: TGTGCCAGCAGCCAATTCGGGACAGGGAGCGAAAAACTGTTTTTT
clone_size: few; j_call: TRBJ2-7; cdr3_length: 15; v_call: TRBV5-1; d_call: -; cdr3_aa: CASSLGDRAAYEQYF; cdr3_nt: TGCGCCAGCAGCTTAGGGGACCGGGCGGCCTACGAGCAGTACTTC
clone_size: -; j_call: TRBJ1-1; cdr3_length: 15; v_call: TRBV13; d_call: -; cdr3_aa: CASSNPGGVNTEAFF; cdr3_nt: TGTGCCAGCAGTAACCCGGGGGGGGTGAACACTGAAGCTTTCTTT
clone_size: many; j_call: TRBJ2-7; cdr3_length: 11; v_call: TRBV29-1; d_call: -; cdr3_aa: CSVEKDDEQYF; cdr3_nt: TGCAGCGTTGAAAAAGATGACGAGCAGTACTTC
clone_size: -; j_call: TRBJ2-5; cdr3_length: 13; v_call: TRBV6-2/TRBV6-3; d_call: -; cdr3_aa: CASSYVGLETQYF; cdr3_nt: TGTGCCAGCAGTTACGTCGGGTTAGAGACCCAGTACTTC
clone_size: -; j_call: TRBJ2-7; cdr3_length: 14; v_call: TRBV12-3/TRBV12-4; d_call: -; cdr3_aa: CASSGINSSYEQYF; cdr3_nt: TGTGCCAGCAGTGGAATAAACTCATCCTACGAGCAGTACTTC
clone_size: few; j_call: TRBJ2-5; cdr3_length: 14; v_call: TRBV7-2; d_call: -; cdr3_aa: CASSPWGQGETQYF; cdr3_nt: TGTGCCAGCAGCCCATGGGGGCAGGGAGAGACCCAGTACTTC
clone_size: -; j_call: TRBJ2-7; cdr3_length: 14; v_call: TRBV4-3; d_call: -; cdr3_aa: CASSPDSTGREQYF; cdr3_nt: TGCGCCAGCAGCCCCGACTCGACGGGGAGGGAGCAGTACTTC
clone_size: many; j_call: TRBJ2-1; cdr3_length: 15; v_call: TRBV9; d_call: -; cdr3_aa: CASSVGVRTENEQFF; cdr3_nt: TGTGCCAGCAGCGTAGGGGTACGAACGGAGAATGAGCAGTTCTTC
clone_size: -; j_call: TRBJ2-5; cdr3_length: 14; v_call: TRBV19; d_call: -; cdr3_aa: CASSGWRGQETQYF; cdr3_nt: TGTGCCAGTAGTGGCTGGAGGGGTCAAGAGACCCAGTACTTC
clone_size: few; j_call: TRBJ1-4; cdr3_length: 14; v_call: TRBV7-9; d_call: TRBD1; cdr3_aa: CASSQGQGKEKLFF; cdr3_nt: TGTGCCAGCAGCCAGGGACAGGGGAAGGAAAAACTGTTTTTT
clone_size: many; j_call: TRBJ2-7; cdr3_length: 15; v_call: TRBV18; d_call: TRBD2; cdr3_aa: CASSPPSGRADEQYF; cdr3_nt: TGTGCCAGCTCACCTCCTAGCGGGAGGGCTGACGAGCAGTACTTC
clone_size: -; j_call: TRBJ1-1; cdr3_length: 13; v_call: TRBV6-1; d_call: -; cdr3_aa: CASKGPPATEAFF; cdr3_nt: TGTGCCAGCAAGGGACCCCCCGCCACTGAAGCTTTCTTT
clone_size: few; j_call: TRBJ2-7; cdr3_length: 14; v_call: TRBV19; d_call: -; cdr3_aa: CASSILVLTYEQYF; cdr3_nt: TGTGCCAGTAGTATACTAGTCCTCACGTACGAGCAGTACTTC
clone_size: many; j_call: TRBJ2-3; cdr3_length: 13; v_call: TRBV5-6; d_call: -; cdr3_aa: CASSLRFTDTQYF; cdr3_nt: TGTGCCAGCAGCTTGAGATTCACAGATACGCAGTATTTT
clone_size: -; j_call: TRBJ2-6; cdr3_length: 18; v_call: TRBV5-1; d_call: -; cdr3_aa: CASSIPRDTSSGANVLTF; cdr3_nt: TGCGCCAGCAGCATACCTCGGGACACCAGCTCTGGGGCCAACGTCCTGACTTTC
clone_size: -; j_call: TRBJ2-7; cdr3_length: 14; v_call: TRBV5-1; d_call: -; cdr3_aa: CASSFSGLTYEQYF; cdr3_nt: TGCGCCAGCAGCTTTAGCGGACTTACCTACGAGCAGTACTTC
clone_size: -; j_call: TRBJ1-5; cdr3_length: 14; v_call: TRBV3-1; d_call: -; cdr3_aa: CASSPSGFGQPQHF; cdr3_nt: TGTGCCAGCAGCCCTTCCGGTTTCGGTCAGCCCCAGCATTTT
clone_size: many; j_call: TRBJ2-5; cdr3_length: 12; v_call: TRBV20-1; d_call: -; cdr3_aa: CSARVGQKTQYF; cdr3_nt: TGCAGTGCTAGAGTAGGACAGAAGACCCAGTACTTC
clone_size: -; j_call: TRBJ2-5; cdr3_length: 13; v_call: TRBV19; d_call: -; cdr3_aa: CASSSRFLETQYF; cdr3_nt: TGTGCCAGTAGTAGCCGATTTTTGGAGACCCAGTACTTC
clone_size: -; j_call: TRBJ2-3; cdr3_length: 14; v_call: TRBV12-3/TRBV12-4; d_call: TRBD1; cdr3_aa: CASRPGQGSDTQYF; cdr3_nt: TGTGCCAGCAGACCGGGACAGGGGTCAGATACGCAGTATTTT
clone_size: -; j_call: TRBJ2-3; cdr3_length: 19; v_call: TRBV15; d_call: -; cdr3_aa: CATSRERSLGRGIADTQYF; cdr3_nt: TGTGCCACCAGCAGAGAACGCAGTTTGGGGCGGGGAATCGCAGATACGCAGTATTTT
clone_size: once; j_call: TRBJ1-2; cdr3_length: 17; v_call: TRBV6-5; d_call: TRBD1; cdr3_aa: CASSYSASGQGNYGYTF; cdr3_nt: TGTGCCAGCAGTTACTCAGCCTCGGGACAGGGTAACTATGGCTACACCTTC
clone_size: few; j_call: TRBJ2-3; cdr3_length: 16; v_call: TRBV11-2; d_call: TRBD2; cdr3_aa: CASSFGTSGRTDTQYF; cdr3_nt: TGTGCCAGCAGCTTTGGGACTAGCGGGAGGACAGATACGCAGTATTTT
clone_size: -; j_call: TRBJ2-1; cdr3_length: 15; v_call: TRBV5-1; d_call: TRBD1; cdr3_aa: CASSFRGQRNDEQFF; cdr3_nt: TGCGCCAGCAGCTTTCGGGGACAGCGAAACGATGAGCAGTTCTTC
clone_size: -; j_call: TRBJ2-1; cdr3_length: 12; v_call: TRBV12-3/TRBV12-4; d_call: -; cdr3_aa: CASSQVRDEQFF; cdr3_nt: TGTGCCAGCAGCCAGGTCAGGGACGAGCAGTTCTTC
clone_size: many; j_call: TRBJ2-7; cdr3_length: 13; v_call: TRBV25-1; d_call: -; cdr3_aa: CASSEYVGNEQYF; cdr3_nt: TGTGCCAGCAGTGAATATGTGGGGAACGAGCAGTACTTC
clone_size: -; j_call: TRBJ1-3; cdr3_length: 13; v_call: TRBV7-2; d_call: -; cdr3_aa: CASSGQLVNTIYF; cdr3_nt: TGTGCCAGCAGTGGACAGCTTGTAAACACCATATATTTT
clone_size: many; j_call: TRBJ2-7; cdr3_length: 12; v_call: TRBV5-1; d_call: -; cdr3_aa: CASSSSSYEQYF; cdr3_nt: TGCGCCAGCAGCTCAAGCTCCTACGAGCAGTACTTC
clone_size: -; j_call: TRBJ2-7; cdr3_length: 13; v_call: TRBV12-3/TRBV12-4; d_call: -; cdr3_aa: CASIPPGKIKQYF; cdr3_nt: TGTGCCAGCATCCCCCCGGGCAAAATCAAGCAGTACTTC
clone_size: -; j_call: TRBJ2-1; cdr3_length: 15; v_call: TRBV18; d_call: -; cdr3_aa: CASSPRGRPDNEQFF; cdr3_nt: TGTGCCAGCTCACCAAGGGGAAGGCCTGACAATGAGCAGTTCTTC
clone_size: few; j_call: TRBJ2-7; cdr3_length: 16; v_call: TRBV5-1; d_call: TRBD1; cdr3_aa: CASSLSPGQGTYEQYF; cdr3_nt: TGCGCCAGCAGCTTGAGTCCGGGACAGGGCACCTACGAGCAGTACTTC
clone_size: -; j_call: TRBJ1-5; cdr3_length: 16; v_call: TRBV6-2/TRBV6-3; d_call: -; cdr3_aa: CASNYGGHPSNQPQHF; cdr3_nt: TGTGCCAGCAATTACGGGGGGCACCCGAGCAATCAGCCCCAGCATTTT
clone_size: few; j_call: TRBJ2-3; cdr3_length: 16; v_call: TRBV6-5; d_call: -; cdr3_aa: CASSGTGGAGTDTQYF; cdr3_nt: TGTGCCAGCAGTGGGACCGGGGGCGCCGGCACAGATACGCAGTATTTT
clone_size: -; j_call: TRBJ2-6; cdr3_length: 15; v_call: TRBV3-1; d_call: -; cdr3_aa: CASSPHGSGANVLTF; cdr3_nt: TGTGCCAGCAGTCCCCACGGCTCTGGGGCCAACGTCCTGACTTTC
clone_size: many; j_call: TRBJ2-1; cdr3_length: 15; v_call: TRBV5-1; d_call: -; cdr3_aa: CASSPRDPDYNEQFF; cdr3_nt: TGCGCCAGCAGCCCCCGGGACCCGGACTACAATGAGCAGTTCTTC
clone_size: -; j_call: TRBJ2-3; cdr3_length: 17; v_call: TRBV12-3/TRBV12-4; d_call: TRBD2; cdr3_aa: CASSLGLAGGLTNTQYF; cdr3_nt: TGTGCCAGCAGTCTAGGGCTAGCGGGGGGCCTCACGAATACGCAGTATTTT
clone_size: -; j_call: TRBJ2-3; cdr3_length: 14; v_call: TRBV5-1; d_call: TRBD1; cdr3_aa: CASSPGGASDTQYF; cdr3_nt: TGCGCCAGCAGCCCAGGGGGCGCTTCAGATACGCAGTATTTT
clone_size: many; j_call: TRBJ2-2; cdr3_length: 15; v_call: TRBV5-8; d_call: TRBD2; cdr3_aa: CASSLYAGVGGELFF; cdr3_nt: TGTGCCAGCAGCTTGTACGCGGGAGTCGGCGGGGAGCTGTTTTTT
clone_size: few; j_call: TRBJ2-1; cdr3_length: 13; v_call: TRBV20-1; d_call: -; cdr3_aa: CSATGTTFGLQFF; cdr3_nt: TGCAGTGCAACCGGGACCACTTTCGGCCTGCAGTTCTTC